Listed below are T cell receptor beta chains from one sample, sequenced in a study of CD8 T cells in Susac syndrome. One entry per CDR3 protein, called by TCRdb with MiXCR from the immunoSEQ multiplex PCR reads. The table records about 400,000 distinct CDR3 sequences, 75% to 90% of them present only once. The material sequenced was CD8+ T cells from PBMCs. These TCRs come from a human donor with multiple sclerosis. The CDR3 runs from the conserved cysteine through the conserved F or W. The D gene is left open where the match is weak. Clone size is shown for a subset of rows, as once, few, many or a class of expanded clone.

v_gene: TRBV27
abundance: -
d_gene: -
j_gene: TRBJ2-7
CDR3nt: TGTGCCAGCAGTTTAGGACCAGTCTACGAGCAGTACTTC
CDR3aa: CASSLGPVYEQYF

v_gene: TRBV3-1
abundance: -
d_gene: -
j_gene: TRBJ1-2
CDR3nt: TGTGCCAGCAGCCAAGATAAGGACAGATATAAAGCTAACTATGGCTACACCTTC
CDR3aa: CASSQDKDRYKANYGYTF

v_gene: TRBV7-2
abundance: -
d_gene: TRBD2
j_gene: TRBJ2-5
CDR3nt: TGTGCCAGCAGCCTCTTAGGGGCGGGAGAAGAGACCCAGTACTTC
CDR3aa: CASSLLGAGEETQYF

v_gene: TRBV3-1
abundance: once
d_gene: -
j_gene: TRBJ1-2
CDR3nt: TGTGCCAGCAGCCAAAAATCATACCCCTATGGCTACACCTTC
CDR3aa: CASSQKSYPYGYTF

v_gene: TRBV12-3/TRBV12-4
abundance: -
d_gene: -
j_gene: TRBJ1-5
CDR3nt: TGTGCCAGCAATGACATCGGACGCAATCAGCCCCAGCATTTT
CDR3aa: CASNDIGRNQPQHF

v_gene: TRBV30
abundance: once
d_gene: TRBD1
j_gene: TRBJ1-4
CDR3nt: TGTGCCTGGAGTCGGGGACAGGGAAACGAAAAACTGTTTTTT
CDR3aa: CAWSRGQGNEKLFF

v_gene: TRBV5-1
abundance: -
d_gene: -
j_gene: TRBJ2-3
CDR3nt: TGCGCCAGCAGCTTGTGGGGGGTACAGGTCACAGATACGCAGTATTTT
CDR3aa: CASSLWGVQVTDTQYF

v_gene: TRBV4-1
abundance: -
d_gene: -
j_gene: TRBJ1-6
CDR3nt: TGCGCCAGCAGCCAATTGGGGCCTAACACCTATAATTCACCCCTCCACTTT
CDR3aa: CASSQLGPNTYNSPLHF

v_gene: TRBV2
abundance: -
d_gene: -
j_gene: TRBJ2-2
CDR3nt: TGTGCCAGCGCCGAATTCACCGGGGAGCTGTTTTTT
CDR3aa: CASAEFTGELFF

v_gene: TRBV3-1
abundance: -
d_gene: TRBD1
j_gene: TRBJ2-3
CDR3nt: TGTGCCAGCAGCTTACGACAGGGTGGCACAGATACGCAGTATTTT
CDR3aa: CASSLRQGGTDTQYF

v_gene: TRBV27
abundance: -
d_gene: -
j_gene: TRBJ2-7
CDR3nt: TGTGCCAGCAGTAAGGGAGCCTACGAGCAGTACTTC
CDR3aa: CASSKGAYEQYF